This T cell receptor (beta chain) was recovered during a study of blood T cells in healthy people across ages. Next came a second PCR, run for about 6 to 11 cycles, which used a sample-barcoded 5' primer along with a J-beta primer mix. A single record per CDR3 protein comes from TCRdb applying MiXCR to the 5' RACE reads. The sample has 800,000 to 950,000 distinct CDR3 sequences; 48% are singletons. Total RNA was extracted at no less than 5.5 micrograms per sample. V lost 0 bases to trimming and J lost 5 bases, with 10 bases between them. Germline-derived CDR1 and CDR2 are KGHSH and LQKENI. The CDR3 extends over 14 amino acids.

Sequencing was carried out using blood. This chain connects TRBV18 to TRBJ2-5; D unclear. The TCR originated in a man aged 30 to 39 in good health. CDR3: CASSPPAVRETQYF. CDR3 nucleotide sequence: TGTGCCAGCTCACCACCGGCAGTGCGTGAGACCCAGTACTTC.